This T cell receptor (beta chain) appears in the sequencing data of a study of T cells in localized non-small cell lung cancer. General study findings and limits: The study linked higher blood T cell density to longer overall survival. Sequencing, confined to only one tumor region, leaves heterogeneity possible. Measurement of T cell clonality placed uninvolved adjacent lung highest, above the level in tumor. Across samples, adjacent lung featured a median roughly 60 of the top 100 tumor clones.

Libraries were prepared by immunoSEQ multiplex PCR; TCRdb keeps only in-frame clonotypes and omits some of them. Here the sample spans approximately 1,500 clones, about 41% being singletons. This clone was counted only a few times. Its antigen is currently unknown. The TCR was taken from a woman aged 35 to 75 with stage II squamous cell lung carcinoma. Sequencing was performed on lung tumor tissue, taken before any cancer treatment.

The CDR3 nucleotides are TGTGCCAGTAGTACCAGGGACAGGGTGTTCGACAATGAGCAGTTCTTC. Translated: CASSTRDRVFDNEQFF. This chain links TRBV19 with TRBJ2-1; 9 bases are shared with TRBD1. Germline CDR1 LNHDA, CDR2 SQIVND (reference sequence). V was clipped by 4 bases and J by 5 bases; unmatched bases: 9. This CDR3 region has 16 residues.